Described below is a single TCR beta chain sequence and its context. For the second PCR, which ran for about 6 to 11 cycles, a sample-barcoded 5' primer and a J-beta primer mix were used. All cDNA molecules were each tagged by a template-switch adaptor with 12 random nucleotides. Every individual sample yielded 3 million or more paired-end reads (each containing CDR3). TCRdb recomputed calls from the 5' RACE reads with MiXCR, one row per CDR3 protein. This sample yields around 1.5 million distinct CDR3 sequences, of which 55% to 75% are seen a single time; approximately 7% belongs to the top ten. These data originate in a study of blood T cells in healthy people across ages. This CDR3 comprises 14 residues. J lost 0 bases, V lost 6 bases, and 3 bases had no gene match.

Sequencing was carried out using blood. This sequence originates from a man younger than 35 in good health. This chain joins TRBV12-3 or TRBV12-4 and TRBJ2-7; 9 bases line up with TRBD2. This CDR3 reads CASRASGNSYEQYF. The DNA of the CDR3 is TGTGCCAGCAGGGCTAGCGGGAACTCCTACGAGCAGTACTTC.